This TCR beta chain was captured by sequencing in a study of blood T cell repertoires in COVID-19 (dated by TCRdb to the early 2020s). Context from the whole study: Collaborator samples came from the United States, Italy and Spain and covered acute and convalescent phases of COVID-19. The material from the prospective study consisted of cDNA or gDNA derived from T cells, B-cell-depleted T cells, or PBMCs. Deeply sampled blood TCRbeta repertoires from subjects exposed to, actively infected with, or recovered from COVID-19 were included in the dataset. A freely available public database, intended as a resource for researchers studying the immune response to SARS-CoV-2, is where the repertoires were released. Samples came from the ongoing ImmuneRACE study (first 160 participants) plus 1,254 subjects from 6 global collaborators. Nearly every sample came with metadata listing a de-identified subject ID, COVID-19 status, age in years and sex. HLA class I and class II types, where available, came from metadata supplied by the sample provider rather than from assay-based typing.

TCRbeta CDR3 regions were amplified from genomic DNA by means of the immunoSEQ Assay, a bias-controlled multiplex PCR. Per the authors' processing: Within the assay, amplification of reference gene primers was used to estimate how many nucleated cells each sample contained. Sequence reads were collapsed and filtered to measure the absolute abundance of every unique TCRbeta CDR3 rearrangement. For each sample, productive Simpson clonality was calculated as the square root of Simpson's diversity index across productive rearrangements. Here the immuneACCESS table is served through TCRdb, limited to in-frame sequences with V and J called. Missing clones are a known gap in these copies; in checked studies unresolved V genes cover under half, and the rest lacks a known reason. That table gives V, J and clone size, and the DNA gave D and trimming. This sample is represented by 150,000 to 190,000 clones; about 80% of them were singletons. Under 9.5% of the sample comes from the top ten.

Remarks on this clone: Its antigen remains unidentified. Per-base qualities were not stored, and no clone one base away is much larger.

What the research found in general, with its limitations: How much clinical and demographic metadata was included differed by source and by participant, and the metadata was provided uncurated.

V and J are truncated by 3 bases and 0 bases respectively, leaving an intervening sequence of 12 bases. Looking up the germline V gene yields CDR1 LGHNA and CDR2 YNFKEQ. Inclusive of the bounding cysteine and phenylalanine, the CDR3 is 17 residues long. Only the CDR3 portion is preserved as DNA: 51 bases, with reading frame beginning at the first base. In the prospective study, participants were 18 to 89 years old, resided in under 30 geographic areas of the United States, and were enrolled through a virtual design. In the prospective study, participants were assigned to cohorts based on the clinical history participants reported in a screening survey and a study questionnaire. Recovered participants in ImmuneRACE Cohort 3 were defined as having two consecutive negative NP/OP PCR tests, clearance from a healthcare professional, or resolution of symptoms. Mobile phlebotomists in the prospective study collected whole blood, serum and a nasopharyngeal or oropharyngeal swab from every participant. Prospective study participants could optionally give additional blood draws and questionnaires over a roughly 2-month period. Before DNA extraction, blood samples from the prospective study were shipped at room temperature or frozen.

The sequenced sample consisted of PBMCs or T cells enriched from blood (not recorded which). The TCR sequence derives from a man aged 45 to 65 who had recovered from COVID-19. The V and J genes are TRBV4-2 and TRBJ1-6; the D gene assignment is ambiguous. The nucleotide sequence is given as TGTGCCAGCAGCCAGTCCCCACAGCCCTCCTATAATTCACCCCTCCACTTT. Its product reads: CASSQSPQPSYNSPLHF.